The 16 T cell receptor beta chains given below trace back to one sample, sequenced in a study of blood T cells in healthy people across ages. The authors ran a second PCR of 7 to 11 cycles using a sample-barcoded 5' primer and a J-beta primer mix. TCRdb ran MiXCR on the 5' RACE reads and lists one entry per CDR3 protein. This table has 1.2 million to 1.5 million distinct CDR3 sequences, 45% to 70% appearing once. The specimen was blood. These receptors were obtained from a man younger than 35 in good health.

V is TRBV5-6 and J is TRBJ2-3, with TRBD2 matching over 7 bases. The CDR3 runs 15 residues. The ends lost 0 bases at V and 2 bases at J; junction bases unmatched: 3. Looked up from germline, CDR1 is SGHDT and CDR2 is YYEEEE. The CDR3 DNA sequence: TGTGCCAGCAGCTTGGGAGCGGGGCACACAGATACGCAGTATTTT. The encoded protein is CASSLGAGHTDTQYF.

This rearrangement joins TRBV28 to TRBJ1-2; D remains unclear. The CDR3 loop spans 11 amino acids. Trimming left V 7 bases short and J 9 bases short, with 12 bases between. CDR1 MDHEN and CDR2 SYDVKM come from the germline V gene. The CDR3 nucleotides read TGTGCCAGCATACAGAGTGGGAGCTACACCTTC. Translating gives CASIQSGSYTF.

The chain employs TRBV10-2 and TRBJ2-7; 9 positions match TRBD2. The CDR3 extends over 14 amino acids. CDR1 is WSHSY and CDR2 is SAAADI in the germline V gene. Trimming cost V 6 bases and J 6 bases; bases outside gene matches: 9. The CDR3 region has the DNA TGCGCCAGCAGCGCGGGACTAGCATGGCGCGAGCAGTACTTC. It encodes CASSAGLAWREQYF.

The CDR3 loop reads CAISTPMERGTDTQYF. CDR3 nucleotides: TGTGCCATCAGCACTCCTATGGAGCGGGGCACAGATACGCAGTATTTT. The chain couples TRBV10-3 to TRBJ2-3; D possibly corresponds to TRBD2 (6 bases). The CDR3 has 16 residues. From germline, CDR1 is ENHRY and CDR2 SYGVKD. V lost 6 bases, J lost 1 base, and 17 bases lay in between.

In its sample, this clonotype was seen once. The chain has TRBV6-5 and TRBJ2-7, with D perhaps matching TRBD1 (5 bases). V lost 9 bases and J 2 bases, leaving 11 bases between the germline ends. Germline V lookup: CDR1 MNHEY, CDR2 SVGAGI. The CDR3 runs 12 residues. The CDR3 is CASYRQPYEQYF. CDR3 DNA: TGTGCCAGTTATAGACAGCCCTACGAGCAGTACTTC.

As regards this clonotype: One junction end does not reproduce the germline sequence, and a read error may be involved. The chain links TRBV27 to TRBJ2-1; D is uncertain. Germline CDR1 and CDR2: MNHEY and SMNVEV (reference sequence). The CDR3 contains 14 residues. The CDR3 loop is CASSVSAAYNEQFF. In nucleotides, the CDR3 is TGTGCCAGCAGTGTATCGGCGGCATACAATGAGCAGTTCTTC.

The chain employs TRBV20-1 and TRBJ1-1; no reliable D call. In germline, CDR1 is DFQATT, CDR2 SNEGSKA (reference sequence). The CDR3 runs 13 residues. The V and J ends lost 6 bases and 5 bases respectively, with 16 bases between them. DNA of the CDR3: TGCAGTGCCCCAGGAAATGGTGGAACTGAAGCTTTCTTT. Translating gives CSAPGNGGTEAFF.

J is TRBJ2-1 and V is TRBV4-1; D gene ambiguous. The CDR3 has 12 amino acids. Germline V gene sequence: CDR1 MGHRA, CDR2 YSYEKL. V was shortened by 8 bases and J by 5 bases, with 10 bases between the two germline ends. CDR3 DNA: TGCGCCAGCGCCAACACGGACAATGAGCAGTTCTTC. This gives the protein CASANTDNEQFF.

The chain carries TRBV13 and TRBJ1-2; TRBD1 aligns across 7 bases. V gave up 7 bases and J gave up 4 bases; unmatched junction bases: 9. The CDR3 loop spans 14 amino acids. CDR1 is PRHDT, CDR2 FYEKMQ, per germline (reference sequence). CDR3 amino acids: CASIHRGGGYGYTF. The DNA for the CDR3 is TGTGCCAGCATCCACAGGGGCGGCGGCTATGGCTACACCTTC.

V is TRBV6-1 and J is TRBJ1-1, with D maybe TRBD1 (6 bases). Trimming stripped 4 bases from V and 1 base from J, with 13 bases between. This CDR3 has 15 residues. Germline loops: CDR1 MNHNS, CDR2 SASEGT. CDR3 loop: CASSVRTVGNTEAFF. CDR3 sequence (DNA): TGTGCCAGCAGTGTTAGGACAGTCGGGAACACTGAAGCTTTCTTT.

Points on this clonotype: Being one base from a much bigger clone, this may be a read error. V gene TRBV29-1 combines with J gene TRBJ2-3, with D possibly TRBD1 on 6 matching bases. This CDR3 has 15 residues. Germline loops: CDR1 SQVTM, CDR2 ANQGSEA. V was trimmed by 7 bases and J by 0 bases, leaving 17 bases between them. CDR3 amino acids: CSAVGAHSSTDTQYF. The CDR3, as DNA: TGCAGCGCTGTGGGGGCCCATTCTAGCACAGATACGCAGTATTTT.

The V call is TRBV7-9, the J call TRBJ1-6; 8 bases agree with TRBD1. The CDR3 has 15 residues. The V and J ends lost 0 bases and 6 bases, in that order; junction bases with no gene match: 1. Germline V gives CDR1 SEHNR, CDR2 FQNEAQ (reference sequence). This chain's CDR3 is CASSLADRANSPLHF. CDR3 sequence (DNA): TGTGCCAGCAGCTTAGCGGACAGGGCTAATTCACCCCTCCACTTT.

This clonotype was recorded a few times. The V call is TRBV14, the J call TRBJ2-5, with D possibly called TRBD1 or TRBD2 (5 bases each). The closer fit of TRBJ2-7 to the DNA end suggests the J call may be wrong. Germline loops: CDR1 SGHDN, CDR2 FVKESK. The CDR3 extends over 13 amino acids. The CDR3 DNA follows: TGTGCCAGCAGCCAAGGGGACCTCGGCGAGCAGTACTTC. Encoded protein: CASSQGDLGEQYF.

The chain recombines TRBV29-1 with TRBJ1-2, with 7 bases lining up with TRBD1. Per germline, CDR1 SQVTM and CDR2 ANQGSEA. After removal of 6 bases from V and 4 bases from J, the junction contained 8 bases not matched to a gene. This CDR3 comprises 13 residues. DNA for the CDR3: TGCAGCGTGTCGACAGGGACCTTCTATGGCTACACCTTC. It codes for CSVSTGTFYGYTF.

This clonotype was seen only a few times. CDR3: CSLGQGAQTQYF. CDR3 DNA sequence: TGCAGCTTGGGACAGGGGGCGCAGACCCAGTACTTC. The rearrangement uses TRBV29-1 and TRBJ2-5, with 12 positions matching TRBD1. Germline V gene data show CDR1 as SQVTM and CDR2 as ANQGSEA. J gave up 6 bases and V 8 bases, and 4 bases lay outside the gene matches. The CDR3 consists of 12 residues.

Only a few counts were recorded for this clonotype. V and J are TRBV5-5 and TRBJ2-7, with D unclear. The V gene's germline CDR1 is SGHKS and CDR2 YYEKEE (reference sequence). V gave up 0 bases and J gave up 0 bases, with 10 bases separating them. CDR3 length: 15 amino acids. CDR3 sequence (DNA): TGTGCCAGCAGCTTGGACCGCCTTAACTCCTACGAGCAGTACTTC. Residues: CASSLDRLNSYEQYF.